This TCR beta chain appears in the sequencing data of a study of T cell repertoires in cytomegalovirus infection. Study as a whole: Based on public TCR beta signatures, there were indications of CMV infection and of a matching HLA type. Overall study results and limits: CMV carriers having the relevant HLA were flagged by cumulative public TCR beta family frequency.

Points on this clonotype: The antigen remains unidentified.

Germline V gene lookup returns CDR1 MDHEN and CDR2 SYDVKM. V dropped 6 bases and J dropped 5 bases, with 16 bases sitting between them. The CDR3 extends over 14 amino acids. TCRdb re-called the reads through MiXCR, storing one row per CDR3 protein. The data show approximately 630,000 distinct CDR3 sequences, with approximately 24% seen just once and around 7.6% held by the top ten. The source is a human donor in good health (CMV status not recorded). Some clones in this sample may be carry-over from other donors' samples. The specimen was CD8+ T cells from PBMCs. The chain is built from TRBV28 and TRBJ2-5; no reliable D call. CDR3 residues: CASSLADLSETQYF. In DNA form, the CDR3 reads TGTGCCAGCAGCCTCGCTGACTTATCGGAGACCCAGTACTTC. The whole variable domain, remainder taken from reference TRBV28 and TRBJ2-5, is DVKVTQSSRYLVKRTGEKVFLECVQDMDHENMFWYRQDPGLGLRLIYFSYDVKMKEKGDIPEGYSVSREKKERFSLILESASTNQTSMYLCASSLADLSETQYFGPGTRLLVL.